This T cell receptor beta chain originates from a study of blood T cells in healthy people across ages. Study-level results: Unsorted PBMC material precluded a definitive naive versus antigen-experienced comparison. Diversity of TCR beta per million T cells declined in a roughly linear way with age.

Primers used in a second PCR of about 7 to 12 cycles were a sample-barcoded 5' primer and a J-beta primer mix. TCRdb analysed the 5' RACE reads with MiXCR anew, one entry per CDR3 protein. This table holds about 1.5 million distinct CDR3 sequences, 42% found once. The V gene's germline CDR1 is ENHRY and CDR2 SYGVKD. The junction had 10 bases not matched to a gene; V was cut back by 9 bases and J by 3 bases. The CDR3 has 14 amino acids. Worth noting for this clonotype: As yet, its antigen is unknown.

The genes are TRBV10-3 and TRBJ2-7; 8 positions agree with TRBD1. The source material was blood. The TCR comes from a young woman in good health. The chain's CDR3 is CAMTPGQGSYEQYF. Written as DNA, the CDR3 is TGTGCCATGACCCCTGGACAGGGAAGCTACGAGCAGTACTTC.